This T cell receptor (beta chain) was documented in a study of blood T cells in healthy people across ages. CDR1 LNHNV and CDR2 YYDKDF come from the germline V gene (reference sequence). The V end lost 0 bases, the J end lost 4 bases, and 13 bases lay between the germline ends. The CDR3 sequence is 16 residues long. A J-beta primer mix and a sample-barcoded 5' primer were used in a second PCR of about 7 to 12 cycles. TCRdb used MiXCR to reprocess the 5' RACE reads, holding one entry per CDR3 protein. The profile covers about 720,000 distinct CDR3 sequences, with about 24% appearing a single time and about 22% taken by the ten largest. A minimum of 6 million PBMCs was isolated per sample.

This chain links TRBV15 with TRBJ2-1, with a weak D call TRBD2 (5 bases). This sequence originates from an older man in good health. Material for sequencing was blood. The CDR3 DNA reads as TGTGCCACCAGCAGAGATCAGAGGGAAGGATACAATGAGCAGTTCTTC. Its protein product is CATSRDQREGYNEQFF.